The 18 T cell receptor beta chains in this list originate from one sample, sequenced in a study of cytomegalovirus exposure and HLA in healthy donors. With 60 Vbeta and 13 Jbeta primers, the PCR was carried out. Measured with immunoSEQ multiplex PCR; TCRdb has only the in-frame clones, and not every one. The data show over 70,000 clones, 80% seen once. Sequences were obtained from PBMCs. These receptor sequences come from a man aged 18 to 30 in good health and CMV-seronegative.

V gene TRBV6-6 combines with J gene TRBJ2-7, with TRBD2 matching over 12 bases. Germline CDR1 and CDR2: MNHNY and SVGAGI (reference sequence). The CDR3 consists of 15 residues. V lost 4 bases, J lost 7 bases, and 8 bases stayed unmatched. CDR3 amino acids: CASSSRTSGKLEQYF. The CDR3 nucleotides read TGTGCCAGCAGTTCGAGGACTAGCGGGAAGCTGGAGCAGTACTTC.

The chain combines TRBV6-4 with TRBJ2-1; 8 nucleotides align to TRBD2. This CDR3 has 15 amino acids. After removal of 6 bases from V and 6 bases from J, the junction contained 10 bases not matched to a gene. Germline values: CDR1 MRHNA, CDR2 SNTAGT. In nucleotides, the CDR3 is TGTGCCAGCAGCCCTACTAGCGGATGGTCCAATGAGCAGTTCTTC. Amino acids: CASSPTSGWSNEQFF.

The chain joins TRBV27 to TRBJ2-3; 7 positions agree with TRBD1. With 8 bases clipped from V and 3 bases from J, the junction kept 11 bases outside the gene matches. There are 15 residues in the CDR3. Per the germline V gene, CDR1 is MNHEY and CDR2 is SMNVEV (reference sequence). The CDR3 sequence: CASQPGTVLTDTQYF. CDR3 sequence (DNA): TGTGCCAGCCAACCCGGGACAGTCCTTACAGATACGCAGTATTTT.

The genes are TRBV29-1 and TRBJ1-4, with D possibly being TRBD1 (6 bases). V was clipped by 4 bases and J by 4 bases, with 19 bases between them. The CDR3 loop spans 16 amino acids. Germline values: CDR1 SQVTM, CDR2 ANQGSEA. The CDR3, as DNA: TGCAGCGTTGGTGGTGGGATAACAGGGAGTAATGAAAAACTGTTTTTT. This gives the protein CSVGGGITGSNEKLFF.

The V call is TRBV4-1, the J call TRBJ2-5; 10 bases line up with TRBD2. This CDR3 is 18 amino acids long. V lost 4 bases, J lost 1 base, and 12 bases stayed unmatched. Germline CDR1 MGHRA, CDR2 YSYEKL. DNA of the CDR3: TGCGCCAGCAGCCGCAGACTGCCTAGCGGGGGTTCCCAAGAGACCCAGTACTTC. Translating gives CASSRRLPSGGSQETQYF.

The DNA of the CDR3 is TGTGCCAGCTCACCAAGGGAGGGATACACAGATACGCAGTATTTT. As protein: CASSPREGYTDTQYF. V and J are TRBV18 and TRBJ2-3; 7 bases map to TRBD2. Germline CDR1 KGHSH, CDR2 LQKENI. This CDR3 spans 15 amino acids. Trimming removed 2 bases from V and 2 bases from J; junction bases left unmatched: 4. The complete variable domain, with remaining parts taken from reference TRBV18 and TRBJ2-3, reads NAGVMQNPRHLVRRRGQEARLRCSPMKGHSHVYWYRQLPEEGLKFMVYLQKENIIDESGMPKERFSAEFPKEGPSILRIQQVVRGDSAAYFCASSPREGYTDTQYFGPGTRLTVL.

The CDR3 sequence is CASSIGNRVNTEAFF. CDR3 in DNA: TGTGCCAGTAGTATAGGGAACAGGGTGAACACTGAAGCTTTCTTT. The chain links TRBV19 to TRBJ1-1; tentative D call: TRBD1 (6 bases). The CDR3 runs 15 residues. Trimming stripped 1 base from V and 0 bases from J, with 9 bases between. Looked up from germline, CDR1 is LNHDA and CDR2 is SQIVND (reference sequence).

The genes are TRBV5-1 and TRBJ1-1, with 9 bases identical to TRBD1. From germline, CDR1 is SGHRS and CDR2 YFSETQ. The V segment lost 0 bases and the J segment 1 base; nucleotides outside the gene matches: 1. This CDR3 is 15 amino acids long. CDR3 DNA: TGCGCCAGCAGCTTGGGGGGACAGGGGAACACTGAAGCTTTCTTT. Translation gives CASSLGGQGNTEAFF.

The V gene is TRBV4-1, the J gene TRBJ1-1; 10 bases are a match to TRBD1. The junction had 5 bases not matched to a gene; V was cut back by 3 bases and J by 1 base. Germline V gives CDR1 MGHRA, CDR2 YSYEKL. This CDR3 has 16 residues. The CDR3 spells CASSQRGQGSNTEAFF. CDR3 DNA sequence: TGCGCCAGCAGCCAGAGGGGACAGGGGTCGAACACTGAAGCTTTCTTT.

The V call is TRBV9, the J call TRBJ2-1, with 8 positions matching TRBD2. Germline V CDR1 and CDR2: SGDLS, YYNGEE. The V and J ends lost 0 bases and 5 bases, in that order; junction bases with no gene match: 19. CDR3 length equals 20 residues. The CDR3 coding sequence is TGTGCCAGCAGCGTAGGACCCCACATAATTGGGGCGGGGGGAGACAATGAGCAGTTCTTC. It translates to CASSVGPHIIGAGGDNEQFF.

J is TRBJ2-1 and V is TRBV11-2; TRBD2 agrees at 8 bases. The CDR3 sequence is 15 residues long. Unmatched junction bases numbered 13, after V lost 5 bases and J lost 10 bases. Germline V gene data show CDR1 as SGHAT and CDR2 as FQNNGV. The CDR3 loop is CASSPLAGGLGEQFF. CDR3 DNA sequence: TGTGCCAGCAGCCCCTTGGCGGGGGGCCTCGGGGAGCAGTTCTTC.

The CDR3 nucleotides are TGTGCCACCGGGACCTCCGGGGGGAATCAGCCCCAGCATTTT. Translating gives CATGTSGGNQPQHF. This chain uses TRBV6-1 with TRBJ1-5, with D maybe TRBD1 (5 bases). The CDR3 consists of 14 residues. Trimming took off 10 bases at V and 4 bases at J, with 17 bases between the two ends. The germline V gene encodes CDR1 MNHNS and CDR2 SASEGT.

The chain employs TRBV11-2 and TRBJ2-3; TRBD2 matches at 9 bases. CDR1 is SGHAT and CDR2 is FQNNGV in the germline V gene. The CDR3 has 17 amino acids. The junction had 10 bases not matched to a gene; V was cut back by 5 bases and J by 1 base. DNA of the CDR3: TGTGCCAGCAGCCCAGAGATAGCGGGGGAGCGCACAGATACGCAGTATTTT. Protein: CASSPEIAGERTDTQYF.

This clone has just a few counts. CDR3 amino acids: CASSASYRDSSTKNEKLFF. The DNA for the CDR3 is TGTGCCAGCAGTGCCTCCTATCGGGACAGTTCCACAAAAAATGAAAAACTGTTTTTT. The rearrangement uses TRBV6-1 and TRBJ1-4; 7 nucleotides align to TRBD1. After removal of 4 bases from V and 5 bases from J, the junction contained 19 bases not matched to a gene. The CDR3 is 19 amino acids. CDR1 is MNHNS, CDR2 SASEGT, per germline.

The J gene is TRBJ2-1, the V gene TRBV11-2; D gene unclear. This CDR3 has 13 residues. Germline lookup yields CDR1 SGHAT and CDR2 FQNNGV. Trimming took off 1 base at V and 6 bases at J, with 7 bases between the two ends. CDR3 sequence (DNA): TGTGCCAGCAGCTTAGTCGGCGGCAATGAGCAGTTCTTC. Translation gives CASSLVGGNEQFF.

The CDR3 is CASSQDLDSGNQPQHF. CDR3 DNA sequence: TGCGCCAGCAGCCAAGATCTGGACTCTGGAAATCAGCCCCAGCATTTT. The V call is TRBV4-1, the J call TRBJ1-5, with D uncertain. The germline V gene has CDR1 MGHRA and CDR2 YSYEKL. The CDR3 consists of 16 residues. The ends were cut back, 0 bases at V and 4 bases at J, with 13 bases in the middle.

The chain carries TRBV5-1 and TRBJ1-6; TRBD1 agrees at 8 bases. The CDR3 runs to 11 residues. V lost 3 bases and J lost 15; bases outside the gene matches: 2. CDR1 is SGHRS and CDR2 is YFSETQ in the germline V gene. The CDR3 DNA reads TGCGCCAGCAGCTCGGACAGGGTCCTCCACTTT. This codes for CASSSDRVLHF.

The chain couples TRBV10-2 to TRBJ1-4, with 9 bases fitting TRBD1. Germline assignment: CDR1 WSHSY and CDR2 SAAADI. The length of the CDR3 is 15 residues. V was pared by 6 bases and J by 2 bases, with 4 bases of the junction left unmatched. CDR3 DNA: TGCGCCAGCAGCGACGACAGGGGGACTAATGAAAAACTGTTTTTT. Its translation: CASSDDRGTNEKLFF.